This T cell receptor (beta chain) was obtained from a study of OX40 agonist ivuxolimab in advanced cancers. Overall study: The diagnoses of dose-escalation patients were hepatocellular carcinoma, melanoma, renal cell or head and neck cancer.

General study points: More expanded clones were found, on average, in CD8+ than in CD4+ T cells.

There are 15 residues in the CDR3. Per germline, CDR1 WSHSY and CDR2 SAAADI. Trimming removed 7 bases from V and 8 bases from J; junction bases left unmatched: 10. To note about this clone: Its antigen is still unknown.

Produced via immunoSEQ multiplex PCR; TCRdb's table is partial and in-frame only. The sample lists approximately 58,000 clones, about 81% occurring once. This chain joins TRBV10-2 and TRBJ2-4, with 11 bases that match TRBD2. This sample comprised CD4+ or CD8+ T cells sorted from blood, obtained in a trial of the OX40 agonist ivuxolimab. The sequence was obtained from an adult with an advanced solid tumor such as melanoma, head and neck, liver or kidney cancer. CDR3 nucleotide sequence: TGCGCCAGCACTGTTCCTAGCGGGGGGAGGTACATTCAGTACTTC. Its protein product is CASTVPSGGRYIQYF.